This is a list of T cell receptor beta chains from one sample in a study of regulatory T cells in long-lasting Graves disease. MiXCR, applied by TCRdb to the multiplex PCR reads, yields one record per CDR3 protein. The data hold 300,000 to 350,000 distinct CDR3 sequences, with about 19% observed a single time. The sample here was peripheral blood mononuclear cells (PBMCs), taken when the disease was refractory, from a patient treated with antithyroid drugs. All receptors come from a female donor with Graves disease. CDR3s include the opening cysteine and the closing phenylalanine or tryptophan. The order of the fields is CDR3 length, clone size, V gene, D gene, J gene, CDR3 protein, CDR3 DNA. A D gene is named only where the DNA matches it firmly. A clone size is listed for some rows: how often the clone was seen (once, few, many), or a class if it is expanded.

15	few	TRBV3-1	NA	TRBJ1-6	CASSQVGTGNSPLHF	TGTGCCAGCAGTCAAGTCGGGACGGGTAATTCACCCCTCCACTTT
14	many	TRBV6-5	TRBD2	TRBJ2-7	CASSYAGGPYVQYF	TGTGCCAGCAGTTACGCGGGAGGGCCCTACGTGCAGTACTTC
12	NA	TRBV6-1	NA	TRBJ2-7	CASSPRPIGQYF	TGTGCCAGCAGCCCCCGTCCTATCGGGCAGTACTTC
15	NA	TRBV5-4	TRBD1	TRBJ1-5	CASSFGTGPYQPQHF	TGTGCCAGCAGCTTCGGGACAGGGCCGTATCAGCCCCAGCATTTT
16	NA	TRBV4-1	NA	TRBJ1-5	CASSQWGGRGDQPQHF	TGCGCCAGCAGCCAATGGGGGGGGCGAGGTGATCAGCCCCAGCATTTT
13	many	TRBV6-5	NA	TRBJ1-2	CASSYSLGNGYTF	TGTGCCAGCAGTTACTCGCTTGGAAATGGCTACACCTTC
13	many	TRBV20-1	NA	TRBJ2-7	CSAQTTVSYEQYF	TGCAGTGCTCAGACGACAGTAAGCTACGAGCAGTACTTC
14	NA	TRBV5-1	TRBD1	TRBJ2-5	CASSLTGGGETQYF	TGCGCCAGCAGCTTAACAGGGGGTGGAGAGACCCAGTACTTC
16	few	TRBV28	TRBD1	TRBJ2-3	CASSSWGQGATDTQYF	TGTGCCAGCAGTTCATGGGGACAGGGGGCTACAGATACGCAGTATTTT
13	many	TRBV20-1	NA	TRBJ2-5	CSATTPEGETQYF	TGCAGTGCTACCACTCCGGAGGGGGAGACCCAGTACTTC
12	NA	TRBV29-1	NA	TRBJ2-7	CSVEGQTYEQYF	TGCAGCGTGGAGGGACAGACCTACGAGCAGTACTTC
13	many	TRBV2	NA	TRBJ1-4	CASRGQGIEKLFF	TGTGCCAGCAGGGGTCAGGGGATTGAAAAACTGTTTTTT
17	many	TRBV28	NA	TRBJ2-2	CASSSAPYFRGNGELFF	TGTGCCAGCAGTTCAGCCCCATATTTTCGTGGCAATGGGGAGCTGTTTTTT
13	many	TRBV12-3/TRBV12-4	NA	TRBJ1-2	CASRGEATRGYTF	TGTGCCAGCAGGGGGGAGGCCACCCGGGGCTACACCTTC
14	few	TRBV18	NA	TRBJ2-2	CASSPMSSTGELFF	TGTGCCAGCTCACCAATGTCGAGCACCGGGGAGCTGTTTTTT
14	NA	TRBV10-2	TRBD1	TRBJ2-4	CASSEGQGFNIRYF	TGCGCCAGCAGTGAAGGACAGGGGTTCAACATTCGGTACTTC